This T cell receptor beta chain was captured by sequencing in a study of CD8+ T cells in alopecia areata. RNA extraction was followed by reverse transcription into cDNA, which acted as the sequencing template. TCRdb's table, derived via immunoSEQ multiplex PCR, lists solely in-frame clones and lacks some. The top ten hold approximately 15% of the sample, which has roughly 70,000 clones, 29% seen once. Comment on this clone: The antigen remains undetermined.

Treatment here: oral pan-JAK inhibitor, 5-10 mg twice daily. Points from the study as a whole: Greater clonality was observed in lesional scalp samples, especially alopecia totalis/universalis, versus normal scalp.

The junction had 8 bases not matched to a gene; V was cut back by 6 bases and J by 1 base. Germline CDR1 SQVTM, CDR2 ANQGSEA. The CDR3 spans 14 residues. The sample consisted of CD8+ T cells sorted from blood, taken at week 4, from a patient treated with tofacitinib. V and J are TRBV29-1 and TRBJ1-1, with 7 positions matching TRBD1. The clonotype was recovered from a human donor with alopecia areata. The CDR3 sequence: CSVRGGESNTEAFF. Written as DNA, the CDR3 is TGCAGCGTCAGGGGGGGTGAATCGAACACTGAAGCTTTCTTT.